Listed below are T cell receptor beta chains from one sample, sequenced in a study of CD8+CD57+ T cells in acquired aplastic anemia. TCRdb recomputed calls from the reads with MiXCR, one row per CDR3 protein. The data hold approximately 220,000 distinct CDR3 sequences, with approximately 51% observed a single time. What was sequenced was sorted CD4+, CD8+, or CD8+CD57+ T cells (not recorded which) from PBMCs. These receptors came from a human donor with aplastic anemia. Each CDR3 is given with its conserved first and last residue. D genes are given only for firm matches. Some rows have no size entry. The others give once, few or many, or a class for an expanded clone.

many,.,TRBV19,TRBJ2-6,20,TGTGCCAGTAGTATGGATTCTAGAGACAGGTACGGCTCTGGGGCCAACGTCCTGACTTTC,CASSMDSRDRYGSGANVLTF
.,TRBD1,TRBV18,TRBJ1-2,16,TGTGCCAGCTCACCAGCCGGGACAGGAGGCGGCTATGGCTACACCTTC,CASSPAGTGGGYGYTF
many,TRBD1,TRBV2,TRBJ2-4,13,TGTGCCAGCACCGCGGGACAGGGGAACATTCAGTACTTC,CASTAGQGNIQYF
.,.,TRBV7-3,TRBJ2-2,15,TGTGCCAGCAGCGCGACAGGCACGAACACCGGGGAGCTGTTTTTT,CASSATGTNTGELFF
.,TRBD1,TRBV4-2,TRBJ2-3,17,TGTGCCAGCAGCCAAGAGGACAGGAGTGATAGTTATTATACGCAGTATTTT,CASSQEDRSDSYYTQYF
few,TRBD2,TRBV11-2,TRBJ2-3,18,TGTGCCAGCAGCCCCCGCCTCATTGCTAGCGGGGGCACAGATACGCAGTATTTT,CASSPRLIASGGTDTQYF
.,.,TRBV7-2,TRBJ2-5,14,TGTGCCAGCAGCCCGAGCCCTACACCGGAGACCCAGTACTTC,CASSPSPTPETQYF
many,TRBD1,TRBV19,TRBJ2-7,17,TGTGCCAGTCCGTTCTTAAAACCCCGGGACAGGGTGGGCGAGCAGTACTTC,CASPFLKPRDRVGEQYF
.,TRBD1,TRBV20-1,TRBJ1-6,14,TGCAGTGCTAGGTTAGGGACAGAATATTCACCCCTCCACTTT,CSARLGTEYSPLHF
.,.,TRBV5-5,TRBJ2-5,15,TGTGCCAGCAGCTTGGGTTTGACGGAAAGAGAGACCCAGTACTTC,CASSLGLTERETQYF
.,.,TRBV7-2,TRBJ1-1,14,TGTGCCAGCAGCTTAGATGTCGGTCTAACTGAAGCTTTCTTT,CASSLDVGLTEAFF
many,.,TRBV2,TRBJ1-2,15,TGTGCCAGCAGTGATAGACGGGGCGATCACTATGGCTACACCTTC,CASSDRRGDHYGYTF
once,TRBD1,TRBV2,TRBJ1-2,14,TGTGCCAGCAGTGGGACAGGGCATAACTATGGCTACACCTTC,CASSGTGHNYGYTF
once,TRBD1,TRBV19,TRBJ2-7,16,TGTGCCAGCAGTTTTATAGGGGGCGATAGTTCCTACGAGCAGTACTTC,CASSFIGGDSSYEQYF
.,.,TRBV2,TRBJ2-1,14,TGTGCCAGCAGGTTGCCAGGGATCGATAATGAGCAGTTCTTC,CASRLPGIDNEQFF
.,TRBD1,TRBV19,TRBJ2-1,14,TGTGCCAGTAGTATAGAACAGGGGGGCAATGCGCAGTTCTTC,CASSIEQGGNAQFF
.,.,TRBV5-4,TRBJ1-1,12,TGCGCCACCCAAGGGAGGGGCACTGAAGCTTTCTTT,CATQGRGTEAFF
many,.,TRBV7-7,TRBJ2-7,14,TGTGCCAGCAGCCCCGATCGACAGGGAGGGGAGCAGTACTTC,CASSPDRQGGEQYF
few,TRBD1,TRBV29-1,TRBJ2-7,15,TGCAGCGTTGAGTTAACAGGGGGCGGAGGTTACGAGCAGTACTTC,CSVELTGGGGYEQYF
many,TRBD1,TRBV5-5,TRBJ2-2,16,TGTGCCAGCAGAACCTCCGGGACAGGGGACACCGGGGAGCTGTTTTTT,CASRTSGTGDTGELFF
many,.,TRBV12-3/TRBV12-4,TRBJ2-7,15,TGTGCCAGCAGAAGAGGGGCGCATAGCTCCTACGAGCAGTACTTC,CASRRGAHSSYEQYF
many,TRBD2,TRBV7-2,TRBJ2-7,14,TGTGCCAGCAGCCAGACTAGCGGGGCGAGGGAGCAGTACTTC,CASSQTSGAREQYF
.,.,TRBV25-1,TRBJ1-2,14,TGTGCCAGCTCCTCTACCCGGGGGGGAAGGGGCTACACCTTC,CASSSTRGGRGYTF
many,.,TRBV5-1,TRBJ1-2,14,TGCGCCAGCAGCGTGGGGACCTCTAACTATGGCTACACCTTC,CASSVGTSNYGYTF
few,.,TRBV5-1,TRBJ2-7,13,TGCGCCAGCAGCTTGTGGGGGGCTGACGAGCAGTACTTC,CASSLWGADEQYF
.,TRBD1,TRBV5-1,TRBJ1-5,15,TGCGCCAGCAGCACACTCCCCGGACAGGGCGGGCCCCAGCATTTT,CASSTLPGQGGPQHF
.,TRBD2,TRBV9,TRBJ2-3,14,TGTGCCAGCAGCGTCGGGACTACCCCCAATACGCAGTATTTT,CASSVGTTPNTQYF
.,.,TRBV5-1,TRBJ1-2,15,TGCGCCAGCAGCTCCGGACAGACCCTTAACTATGGCTACACCTTC,CASSSGQTLNYGYTF
.,.,TRBV7-3,TRBJ1-6,13,TGTGCCAGCAGCTTATCCTATAGTTTACCCCTCCACTTT,CASSLSYSLPLHF
.,.,TRBV19,TRBJ1-5,15,TGTGCCAGTAGTCAACGGACAGATAGCAATCAGCCCCAGCATTTT,CASSQRTDSNQPQHF
many,.,TRBV14,TRBJ2-1,13,TGTGCCAGCAGCCAGTCCCTTGACAATGAGCAGTTCTTC,CASSQSLDNEQFF
once,TRBD1,TRBV19,TRBJ2-2,15,TGTGCCAGTAGTATATACAGGGGAGAAACCGGGGAGCTGTTTTTT,CASSIYRGETGELFF
.,TRBD2,TRBV10-3,TRBJ2-7,15,TGTGCCATCAGTGCCGGACTAGCGGGAAACTACGAGCAGTACTTC,CAISAGLAGNYEQYF
.,TRBD1,TRBV5-1,TRBJ2-7,14,TGCGCCAGCAGCCCGGGGGCAGGACAGGGGGAGCAGTACTTC,CASSPGAGQGEQYF
.,.,TRBV11-2,TRBJ1-2,14,TGTGCCAGCAGCTTAGAACGGGGGTCCGCCGGCTACACCTTC,CASSLERGSAGYTF
.,TRBD2,TRBV20-1,TRBJ2-7,16,TGCAGTGCTAGAGATCGGACTAGCGGGAGTTCCTACGAGCAGTACTTC,CSARDRTSGSSYEQYF
.,.,TRBV29-1,TRBJ2-7,15,TGCAGCGTTGAAGAGAGAACAGGCATGACGATCGAGCAGTACTTC,CSVEERTGMTIEQYF
many,.,TRBV19,TRBJ1-2,14,TGTGCCAGCCTTGACGGGCCCAACGACTATGGCTACACCTTC,CASLDGPNDYGYTF
many,.,TRBV10-1,TRBJ1-1,13,TGCGCCAGCAGTTTGGGGAAGAACACTGAAGCTTTCTTT,CASSLGKNTEAFF
.,TRBD1,TRBV7-6,TRBJ2-7,13,TGTGCCAGCAGCCTCCGGAGGGACAGGGAGCAGTACTTC,CASSLRRDREQYF